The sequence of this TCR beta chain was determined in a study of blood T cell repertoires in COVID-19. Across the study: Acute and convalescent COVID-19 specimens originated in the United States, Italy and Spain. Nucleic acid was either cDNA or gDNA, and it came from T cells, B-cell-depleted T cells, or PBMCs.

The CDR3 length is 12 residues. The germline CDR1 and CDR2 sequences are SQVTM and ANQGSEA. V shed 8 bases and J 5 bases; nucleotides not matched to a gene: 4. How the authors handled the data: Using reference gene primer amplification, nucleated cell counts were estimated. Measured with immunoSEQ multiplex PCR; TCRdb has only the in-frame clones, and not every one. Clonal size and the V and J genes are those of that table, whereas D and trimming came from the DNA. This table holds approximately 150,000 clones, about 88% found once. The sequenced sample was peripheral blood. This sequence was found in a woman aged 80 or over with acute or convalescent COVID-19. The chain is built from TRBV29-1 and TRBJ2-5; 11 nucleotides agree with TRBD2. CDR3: CSFTSGGETQYF. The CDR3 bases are TGCAGCTTTACTAGCGGGGGTGAGACCCAGTACTTC.